The TCR beta chain described here comes from a study of sequential checkpoint blockade in melanoma. The germline V gene has CDR1 MNHNY and CDR2 SVGAGI (reference sequence). Trimming took off 6 bases at V and 5 bases at J, with 11 bases between the two ends. The CDR3 runs to 12 residues. Treatment denoted: randomized to nivolumab then ipilimumab (arm A) or the reverse (arm B). From thawed PBMCs, live CD3+CD8+ cells negative for CD19 and CD56 were sorted. Generated by immunoSEQ multiplex PCR, the TCRdb table keeps only in-frame clones and is missing some. Of approximately 10,000 clones listed, approximately 70% are singletons.

The clonotype comes from a human donor with melanoma. The specimen comprised CD8+ T cells sorted from blood (inferred from file names), sampled from a patient given nivolumab and ipilimumab in sequence. V is TRBV6-6 and J is TRBJ2-7; possibly TRBD2 for D (6 bases). CDR3 residues: CASSQGLHEQYF. CDR3 nucleotide sequence: TGTGCCAGCAGCCAGGGACTCCACGAGCAGTACTTC.